Listed below are T cell receptor beta chains from one sample, sequenced in a study of OX40 agonist ivuxolimab in advanced cancers. Sequencing used immunoSEQ multiplex PCR; TCRdb keeps in-frame clones, though not all of them. Of some 43,000 clones listed, over 75% were seen once; the top ten hold less than 3.5%. Sequencing was performed on CD4+ or CD8+ T cells sorted from blood, taken in a trial of the OX40 agonist ivuxolimab. All receptors come from an adult with an advanced solid tumor such as melanoma, head and neck, liver or kidney cancer. The CDR3 runs from the conserved cysteine through the conserved F or W. Fields, in order: V gene, J gene, D gene, clone size, CDR3 DNA, CDR3 protein. A D gene is named only where the DNA matches it firmly. Not all rows give a size; the values are once, few, many and, for expanded clones, a class.

TRBV9	TRBJ2-3	TRBD2	.	TGTGCCAGCAGCCCCCGACTAGCGGGGGGCCCTAAGGCAGATACGCAGTATTTT	CASSPRLAGGPKADTQYF
TRBV6-4	TRBJ1-1	.	.	TGTGCCAGCAGTGACAACAGGAACACTGAAGCTTTCTTT	CASSDNRNTEAFF
TRBV6-1	TRBJ2-7	TRBD1	.	TGTGCCAGCAGTGAAATGTGGAGACAGGGGGAGGTCGAGCAGTACTTC	CASSEMWRQGEVEQYF
TRBV7-3	TRBJ2-7	TRBD2	once	TGTGCCAGCAGCTTACAGAGGACTAGAACCCACGAGCAGTACTTC	CASSLQRTRTHEQYF
TRBV28	TRBJ1-4	.	once	TGTGCCAGCAGTTTATCAGGGGATTTAGGTCTGTTTTTT	CASSLSGDLGLFF
TRBV19	TRBJ2-1	TRBD1	.	TGTGCCAGTAGTATTTCGGGACAGGGGAGTAATGAGCAGTTCTTC	CASSISGQGSNEQFF
TRBV30	TRBJ2-2	.	.	TGTGCCTGGATGGTCACCGGGGAGCTGTTTTTT	CAWMVTGELFF
TRBV2	TRBJ1-1	.	.	TGTGCCAGCAGTGAAAGGCGTATGGAGATGAACACTGAAGCTTTCTTT	CASSERRMEMNTEAFF
TRBV2	TRBJ2-5	TRBD2	.	TGTGCCAGCAGAGGGAGGGAGATCGCCCAAGAGACCCAGTACTTC	CASRGREIAQETQYF
TRBV30	TRBJ2-1	.	few	TGTGCCTGGAGTGTCTCTCGGCTTGCTCTGTACAATGAGCAGTTCTTC	CAWSVSRLALYNEQFF
TRBV6-5	TRBJ2-1	TRBD2	once	TGTGCCAGCAGTCCGACGGGACTAGCGGGAGCTGAGCAGTTCTTC	CASSPTGLAGAEQFF
TRBV28	TRBJ2-7	.	.	TGTGCCAGCAAATCCCTTGGGCCTGACTCCTACGAGCAGTACTTC	CASKSLGPDSYEQYF
TRBV15	TRBJ2-1	TRBD2	.	TGTGCCACCGGAGTTCTAGCGGGAGGGATGTACAATGAGCAGTTCTTC	CATGVLAGGMYNEQFF
TRBV7-2	TRBJ1-3	.	.	TGTGCCAGCAGCTTAGCCCTAGGCAGTGGAAACACCATATATTTT	CASSLALGSGNTIYF
TRBV10-3	TRBJ1-6	TRBD1	once	TGTGCCATCAGTGAGAGACAGGGCTCCTATAATTCACCCCTCCACTTT	CAISERQGSYNSPLHF
TRBV6-5	TRBJ1-2	.	.	TGTGCCAGCAGACTAGACAGTAACTATGGCTACACCTTC	CASRLDSNYGYTF
TRBV7-2	TRBJ1-6	.	.	TGTGCCAGCAGCTTCTGGGGCAGGGAACATTCACCCCTCCACTTT	CASSFWGREHSPLHF
TRBV7-2	TRBJ2-3	.	.	TGTGCCAGCAGCTTCCGGACAACTTCCCCAGATACGCAGTATTTT	CASSFRTTSPDTQYF
TRBV7-2	TRBJ2-7	.	once	TGTGCCAGCAGCTTAGGCCCGGATTCCTACGAGCAGTACTTC	CASSLGPDSYEQYF
TRBV9	TRBJ1-2	.	.	TGTGCCAGCAGCGTAGTCCCCCGGCCGACCGACGGTCATGGCTACACCTTC	CASSVVPRPTDGHGYTF
TRBV19	TRBJ2-7	.	few	TGTGCCAGTAGTGCCCAGGGAAACGAGCAGTACTTC	CASSAQGNEQYF
TRBV5-1	TRBJ2-7	.	.	TGCGCCAGCAGCTTGGGTAGGGGTCGAGGCTACGAGCAGTACTTC	CASSLGRGRGYEQYF
TRBV5-1	TRBJ2-7	.	.	TGTGCCAGCAGCTTGTCTAGCGAGCAGTACTTC	CASSLSSEQYF
TRBV4-3	TRBJ2-4	.	.	TGCGCCAGCAGCCAAGATACAGATCCGGCCAAAAACATTCAGTACTTC	CASSQDTDPAKNIQYF
TRBV28	TRBJ1-3	.	.	TGTGCCAGCACCACTGGGGGTTCTGGAAACACCATATATTTT	CASTTGGSGNTIYF
TRBV6-5	TRBJ1-1	.	.	TGTGCCAGCACGCAGGGAATGAACACTGAAGCTTTCTTT	CASTQGMNTEAFF
TRBV9	TRBJ1-6	TRBD1	medium-sized	TGTGCCAGCAGCCAGGACAGGACAAATTCACCCCTCCACTTT	CASSQDRTNSPLHF
TRBV28	TRBJ1-5	.	.	TGTGCCAGCAGTCTACAGGGTCCGCGCAATCAGCCCCAGCATTTT	CASSLQGPRNQPQHF
TRBV5-5	TRBJ2-1	TRBD1	.	TGTGCCAGCAGCTTCGGGACAGGAGCTTACAATGAGCAGTTCTTC	CASSFGTGAYNEQFF
TRBV10-1	TRBJ2-7	.	.	TGCGCCAGCAGTGAGTCTAGGGGCTACGAGCAGTACTTC	CASSESRGYEQYF
TRBV5-6	TRBJ2-1	TRBD2	.	TGTGCCAGCAGCCCCGGTTTTCTAGCGGGAGGGTACAATGAGCAGTTCTTC	CASSPGFLAGGYNEQFF
TRBV7-2	TRBJ2-7	.	.	TGTGCCAGCAGCTTAGTCCGCTACGAGCAGTACTTC	CASSLVRYEQYF
TRBV28	TRBJ1-2	.	.	TGTGCCAGCAGAACCACCGACTATGGCTACACCTTC	CASRTTDYGYTF
TRBV6-6	TRBJ2-7	.	.	TGTGCCAGCAGTCATCGGACAGATGGAGAGCAGTACTTC	CASSHRTDGEQYF
TRBV10-3	TRBJ2-1	TRBD2	.	TGTGCCATCAGCGGGACTAGCGGGGGGGGTAATGAGCAGTTCTTC	CAISGTSGGGNEQFF
TRBV27	TRBJ2-2	.	.	TGTGCCAGCAGTAGGGGGGGAACCGGGGAGCTGTTTTTT	CASSRGGTGELFF
TRBV6-5	TRBJ2-7	.	.	TGTGCCAGCAGTTACACAGACTACGAGCAGTACTTC	CASSYTDYEQYF
TRBV7-4	TRBJ2-7	.	few	TGTGCCAGCAGAGTGGCCAGGGCCACCTACGAGCAGTACTTC	CASRVARATYEQYF
TRBV7-9	TRBJ2-1	TRBD1	.	TGTGCCAGCAGCTTAGATCCAGGACAGGGGGGCAATGAGCAGTTCTTC	CASSLDPGQGGNEQFF
TRBV7-3	TRBJ2-3	TRBD1	few	TGTGCCAGCAGACTAACGGGACAGGGGGCAGATACGCAGTATTTT	CASRLTGQGADTQYF
TRBV19	TRBJ1-1	.	.	TGTGCCAGTAGTATGGACAGTATTGGGTTGTATCCTGAAGCTTTCTTT	CASSMDSIGLYPEAFF
TRBV7-2	TRBJ2-1	TRBD2	.	TGTGCCAGCAGCCAGCGGGGAAGCTACAATGAGCAGTTCTTC	CASSQRGSYNEQFF
TRBV5-1	TRBJ1-2	.	.	TGCGCCAGCAGCTTGGATATAACAGTCCGGGGCTGCACCTTC	CASSLDITVRGCTF
TRBV28	TRBJ1-4	.	.	TGTGCCAGCAGTCCCGGTAATGAAAAACTGTTTTTT	CASSPGNEKLFF
TRBV19	TRBJ2-1	TRBD2	.	TGTGCCAGTCGCGGGTCTAGCGGGGGGATTGCGAATGAGCAGTTCTTC	CASRGSSGGIANEQFF
TRBV29-1	TRBJ2-7	.	.	TGCAGCGTTGAAGGGGGACCAACTGTCCACGAGCAGTACTTC	CSVEGGPTVHEQYF
TRBV7-9	TRBJ2-1	TRBD1	.	TGTGCCAGCAGCTTAAACAGGGGATACAATGAGCAGTTCTTC	CASSLNRGYNEQFF
TRBV27	TRBJ2-7	.	.	TGTGCCAGCTCCAAGGGCCACGAGCAGTACTTC	CASSKGHEQYF
TRBV7-7	TRBJ2-1	.	.	TGTGCCAGCAGTTTTTCCCCTGAGGGTCCTGAGCAGTTCTTC	CASSFSPEGPEQFF
TRBV29-1	TRBJ2-1	.	.	TGCAGCGTTGAAGATCATGGGTTCACCTACAATGAGCAGTTCTTC	CSVEDHGFTYNEQFF
TRBV10-3	TRBJ2-3	.	.	TGTGCCATCAGTCCCGGGGGAACTAGCACAGATACGCAGTATTTT	CAISPGGTSTDTQYF
TRBV11-2	TRBJ1-1	TRBD1	.	TGTGCCAGCAGCCTGGGACAGAGAAACACTGAAGCTTTCTTT	CASSLGQRNTEAFF
TRBV19	TRBJ1-1	.	.	TGTGCCAGTAGTATTCAGTGGGCAGGCCCACGAGGGGCCACTGAAGCTTTCTTT	CASSIQWAGPRGATEAFF
TRBV7-2	TRBJ1-6	TRBD1	.	TGTGCCAGCAGCCCGACAGGGGGAAATTCACCCCTCCACTTT	CASSPTGGNSPLHF
TRBV28	TRBJ2-1	TRBD2	.	TGTGCCAGCAGTAACCGCGGGAGCTCCTACAATGAGCAGTTCTTC	CASSNRGSSYNEQFF
TRBV5-4	TRBJ2-4	.	.	TGTGCCAGCAGCTTGGACGGGGGCGGGTTAGCCAAAAACATTCAGTACTTC	CASSLDGGGLAKNIQYF
TRBV4-3	TRBJ2-7	.	.	TGCGCCAGCAGCCAAGATCGTGGCGTATACGAGCAGTACTTC	CASSQDRGVYEQYF
TRBV5-4	TRBJ2-7	.	.	TGTGCCAGCAGCTTCATAGGGGGATACGAGCAGTACTTC	CASSFIGGYEQYF